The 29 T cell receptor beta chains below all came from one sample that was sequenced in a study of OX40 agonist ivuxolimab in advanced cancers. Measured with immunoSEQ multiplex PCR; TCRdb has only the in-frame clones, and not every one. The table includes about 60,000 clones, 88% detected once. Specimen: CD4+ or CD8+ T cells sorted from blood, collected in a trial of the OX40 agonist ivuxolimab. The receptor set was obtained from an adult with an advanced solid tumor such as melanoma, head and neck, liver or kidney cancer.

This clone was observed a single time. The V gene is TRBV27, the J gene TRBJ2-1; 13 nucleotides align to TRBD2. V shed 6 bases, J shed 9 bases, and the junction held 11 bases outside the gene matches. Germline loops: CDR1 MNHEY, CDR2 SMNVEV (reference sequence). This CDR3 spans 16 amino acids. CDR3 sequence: CASSARGLAGRSEQFF. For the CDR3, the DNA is TGTGCCAGCAGCGCCAGGGGACTAGCGGGACGGAGTGAGCAGTTCTTC.

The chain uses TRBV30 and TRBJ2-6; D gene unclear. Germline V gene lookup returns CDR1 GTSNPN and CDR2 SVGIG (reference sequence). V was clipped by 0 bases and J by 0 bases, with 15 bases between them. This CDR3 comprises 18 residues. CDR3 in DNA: TGTGCCTGGAGTGTAGATCGGACCTCATTCTCTGGGGCCAACGTCCTGACTTTC. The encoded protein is CAWSVDRTSFSGANVLTF.

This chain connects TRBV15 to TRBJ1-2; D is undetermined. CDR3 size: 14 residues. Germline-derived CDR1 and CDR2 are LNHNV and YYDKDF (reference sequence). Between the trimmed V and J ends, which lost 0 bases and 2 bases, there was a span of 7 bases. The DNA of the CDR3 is TGTGCCACCAGCAGAGATAGGGCGAACTATGGCTACACCTTC. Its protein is CATSRDRANYGYTF.

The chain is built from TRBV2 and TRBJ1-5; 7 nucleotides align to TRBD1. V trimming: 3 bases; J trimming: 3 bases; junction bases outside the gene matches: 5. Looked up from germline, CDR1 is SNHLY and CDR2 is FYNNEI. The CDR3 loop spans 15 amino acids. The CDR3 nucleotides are TGTGCCAGCAGTGAGGAGGGGACAGTCAATCAGCCCCAGCATTTT. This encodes CASSEEGTVNQPQHF. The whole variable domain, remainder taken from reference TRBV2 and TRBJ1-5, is EPEVTQTPSHQVTQMGQEVILRCVPISNHLYFYWYRQILGQKVEFLVSFYNNEISEKSEIFDDQFSVERPDGSNFTLKIRSTKLEDSAMYFCASSEEGTVNQPQHFGDGTRLSIL.

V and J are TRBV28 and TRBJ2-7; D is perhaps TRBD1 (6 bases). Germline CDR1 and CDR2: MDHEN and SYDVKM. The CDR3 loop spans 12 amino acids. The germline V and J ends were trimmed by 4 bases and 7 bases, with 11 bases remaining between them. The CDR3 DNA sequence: TGTGCCAGCAGTTGGGGACAAGGGGAGCAGTACTTC. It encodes CASSWGQGEQYF.

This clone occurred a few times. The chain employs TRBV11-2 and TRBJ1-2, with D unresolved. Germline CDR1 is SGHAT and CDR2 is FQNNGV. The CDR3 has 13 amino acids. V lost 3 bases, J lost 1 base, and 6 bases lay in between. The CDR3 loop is CASSFPINYGYTF. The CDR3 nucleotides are TGTGCCAGCAGCTTTCCGATTAACTATGGCTACACCTTC.

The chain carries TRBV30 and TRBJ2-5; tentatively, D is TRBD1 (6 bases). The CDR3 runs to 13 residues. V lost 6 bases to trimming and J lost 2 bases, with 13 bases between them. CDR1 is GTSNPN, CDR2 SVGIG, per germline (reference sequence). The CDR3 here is CACNPGEQETQYF. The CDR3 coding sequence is TGTGCCTGTAACCCAGGGGAGCAAGAGACCCAGTACTTC.

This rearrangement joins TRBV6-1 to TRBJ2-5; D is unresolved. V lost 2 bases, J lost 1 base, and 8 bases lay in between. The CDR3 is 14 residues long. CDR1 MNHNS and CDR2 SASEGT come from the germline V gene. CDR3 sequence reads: CASSELGIQETQYF. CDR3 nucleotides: TGTGCCAGCAGTGAATTGGGGATCCAAGAGACCCAGTACTTC.

CDR3 nucleotides: TGTGCCAGCAGCCCCCGAGGGTCAACTAATGAAAAACTGTTTTTT. Its protein product is CASSPRGSTNEKLFF. The chain joins TRBV9 to TRBJ1-4; no clear D. The CDR3 loop spans 15 amino acids. V was cut by 4 bases and J by 0 bases, with 10 bases left in between. Germline V gives CDR1 SGDLS, CDR2 YYNGEE.

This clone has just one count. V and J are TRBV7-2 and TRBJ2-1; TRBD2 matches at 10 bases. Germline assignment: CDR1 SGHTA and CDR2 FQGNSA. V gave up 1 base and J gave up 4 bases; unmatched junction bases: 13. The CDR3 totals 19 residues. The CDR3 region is CASSLVYILRTSGYNEQFF. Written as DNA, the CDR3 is TGTGCCAGCAGCTTAGTATATATTCTAAGGACTAGCGGTTACAATGAGCAGTTCTTC.

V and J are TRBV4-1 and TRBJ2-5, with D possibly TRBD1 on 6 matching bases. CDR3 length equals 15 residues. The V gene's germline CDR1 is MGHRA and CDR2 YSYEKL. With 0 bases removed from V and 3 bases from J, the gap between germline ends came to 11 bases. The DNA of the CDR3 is TGCGCCAGCAGCCAAGACATCAAGGGGGAAGAGACCCAGTACTTC. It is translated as CASSQDIKGEETQYF.

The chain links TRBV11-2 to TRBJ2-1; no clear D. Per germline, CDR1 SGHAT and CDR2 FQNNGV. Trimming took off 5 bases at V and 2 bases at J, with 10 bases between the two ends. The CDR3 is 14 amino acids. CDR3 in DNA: TGTGCCAGCAGCCGGTCAGGCCCCTACAATGAGCAGTTCTTC. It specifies CASSRSGPYNEQFF.

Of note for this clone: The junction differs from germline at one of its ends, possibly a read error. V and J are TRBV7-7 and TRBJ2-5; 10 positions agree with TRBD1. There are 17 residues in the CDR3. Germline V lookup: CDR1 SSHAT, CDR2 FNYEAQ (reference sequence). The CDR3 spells CASSLGGQGGGQETQYF. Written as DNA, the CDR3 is TGTGCTAGCAGCCTAGGCGGACAGGGGGGTGGCCAAGAGACCCAGTACTTC.

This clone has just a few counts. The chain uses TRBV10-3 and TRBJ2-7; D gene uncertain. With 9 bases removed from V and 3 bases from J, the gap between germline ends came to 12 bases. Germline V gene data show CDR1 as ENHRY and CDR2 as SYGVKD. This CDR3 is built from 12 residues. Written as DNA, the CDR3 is TGTGCCATTTCGACGACACGCTACGAGCAGTACTTC. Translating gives CAISTTRYEQYF.

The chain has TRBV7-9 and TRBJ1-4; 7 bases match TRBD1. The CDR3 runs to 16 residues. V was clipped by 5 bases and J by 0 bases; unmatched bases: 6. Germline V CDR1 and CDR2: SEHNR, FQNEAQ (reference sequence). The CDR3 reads CASSPGQASTNEKLFF. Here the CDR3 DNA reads TGTGCCAGCAGCCCCGGACAGGCCTCAACTAATGAAAAACTGTTTTTT. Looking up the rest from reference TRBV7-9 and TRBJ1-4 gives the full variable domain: DTGVSQNPRHKITKRGQNVTFRCDPISEHNRLYWYRQTLGQGPEFLTYFQNEAQLEKSRLLSDRFSAERPKGSFSTLEIQRTEQGDSAMYLCASSPGQASTNEKLFFGSGTQLSVL.

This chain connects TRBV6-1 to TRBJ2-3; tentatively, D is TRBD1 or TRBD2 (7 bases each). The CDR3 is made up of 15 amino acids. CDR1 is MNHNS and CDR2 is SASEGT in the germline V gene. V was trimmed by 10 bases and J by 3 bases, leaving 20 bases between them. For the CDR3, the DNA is TGTGCCACCCTGGCAGGGGGGGTAGTGACAGATACGCAGTATTTT. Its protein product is CATLAGGVVTDTQYF.

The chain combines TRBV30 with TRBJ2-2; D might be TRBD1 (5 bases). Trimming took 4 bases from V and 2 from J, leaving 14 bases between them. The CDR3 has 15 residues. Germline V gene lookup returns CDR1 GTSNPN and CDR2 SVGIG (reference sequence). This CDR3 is CAWNRLTLNTGELFF. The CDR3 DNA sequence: TGTGCCTGGAACAGGCTAACATTAAACACCGGGGAGCTGTTTTTT. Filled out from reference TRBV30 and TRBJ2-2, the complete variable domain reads SQTIHQWPATLVQPVGSPLSLECTVEGTSNPNLYWYRQAAGRGLQLLFYSVGIGQISSEVPQNLSASRPQDRQFILSSKKLLLSDSGFYLCAWNRLTLNTGELFFGEGSRLTVL.

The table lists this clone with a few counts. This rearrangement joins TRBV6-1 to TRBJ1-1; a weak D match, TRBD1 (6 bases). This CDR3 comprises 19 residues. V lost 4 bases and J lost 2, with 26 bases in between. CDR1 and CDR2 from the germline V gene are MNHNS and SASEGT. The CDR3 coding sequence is TGTGCCAGCAGTGTAGCCCCGACCCAGGGGCTGAGGTTTAACACTGAAGCTTTCTTT. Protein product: CASSVAPTQGLRFNTEAFF.

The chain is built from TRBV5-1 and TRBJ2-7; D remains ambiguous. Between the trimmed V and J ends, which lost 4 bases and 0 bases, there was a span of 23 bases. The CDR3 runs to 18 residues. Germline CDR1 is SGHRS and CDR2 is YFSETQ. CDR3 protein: CASSPPPLRAPYSYEQYF. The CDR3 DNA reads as TGCGCCAGCAGCCCCCCGCCACTACGAGCGCCTTACTCCTACGAGCAGTACTTC.

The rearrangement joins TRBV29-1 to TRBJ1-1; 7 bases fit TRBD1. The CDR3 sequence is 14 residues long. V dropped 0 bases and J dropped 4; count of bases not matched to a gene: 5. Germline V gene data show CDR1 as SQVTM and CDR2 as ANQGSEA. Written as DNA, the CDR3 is TGCAGCGTTGAAGAAGGGACAGCTGGCACTGAAGCTTTCTTT. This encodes CSVEEGTAGTEAFF. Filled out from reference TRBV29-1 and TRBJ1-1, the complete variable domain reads SAVISQKPSRDICQRGTSLTIQCQVDSQVTMMFWYRQQPGQSLTLIATANQGSEATYESGFVIDKFPISRPNLTFSTLTVSNMSPEDSSIYLCSVEEGTAGTEAFFGQGTRLTVV.

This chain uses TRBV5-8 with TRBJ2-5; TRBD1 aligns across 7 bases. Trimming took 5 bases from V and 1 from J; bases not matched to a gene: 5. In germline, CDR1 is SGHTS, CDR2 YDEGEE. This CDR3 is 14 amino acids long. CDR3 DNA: TGTGCCAGCAGGCGACGGGACAGCCAAGAGACCCAGTACTTC. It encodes CASRRRDSQETQYF.

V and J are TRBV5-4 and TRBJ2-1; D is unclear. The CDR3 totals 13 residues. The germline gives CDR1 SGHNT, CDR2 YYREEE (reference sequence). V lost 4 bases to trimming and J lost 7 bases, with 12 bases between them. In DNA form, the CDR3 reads TGTGCCAGCAGCCGATCGTCGGAAAATGAGCAGTTCTTC. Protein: CASSRSSENEQFF.

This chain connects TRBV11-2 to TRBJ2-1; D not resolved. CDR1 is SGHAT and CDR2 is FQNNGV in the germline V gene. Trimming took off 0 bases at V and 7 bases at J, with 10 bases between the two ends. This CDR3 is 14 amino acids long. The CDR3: CASSLDPSRNEQFF. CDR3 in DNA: TGTGCCAGCAGCTTAGATCCATCGAGAAATGAGCAGTTCTTC.

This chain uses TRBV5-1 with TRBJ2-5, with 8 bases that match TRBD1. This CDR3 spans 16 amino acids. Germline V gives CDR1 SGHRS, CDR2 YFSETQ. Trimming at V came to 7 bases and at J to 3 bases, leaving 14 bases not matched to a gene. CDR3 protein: CASSTGALKWEETQYF. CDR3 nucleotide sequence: TGCGCCAGCTCGACAGGGGCGCTGAAGTGGGAAGAGACCCAGTACTTC.

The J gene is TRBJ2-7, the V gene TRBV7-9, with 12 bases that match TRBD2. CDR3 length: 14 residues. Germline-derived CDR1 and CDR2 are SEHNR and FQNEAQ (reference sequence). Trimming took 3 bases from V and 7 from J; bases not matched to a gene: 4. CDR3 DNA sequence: TGTGCCAGCAGCTTTATTGGGACTAGCGGGGAGCAGTACTTC. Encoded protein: CASSFIGTSGEQYF. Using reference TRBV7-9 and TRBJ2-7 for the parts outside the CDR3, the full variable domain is DTGVSQNPRHKITKRGQNVTFRCDPISEHNRLYWYRQTLGQGPEFLTYFQNEAQLEKSRLLSDRFSAERPKGSFSTLEIQRTEQGDSAMYLCASSFIGTSGEQYFGPGTRLTVT.

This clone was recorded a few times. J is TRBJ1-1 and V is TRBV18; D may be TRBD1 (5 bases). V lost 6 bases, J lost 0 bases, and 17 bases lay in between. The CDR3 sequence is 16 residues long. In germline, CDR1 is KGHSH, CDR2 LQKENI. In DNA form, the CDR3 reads TGTGCCAGCTCCCTCGGCGGGGCGGAGCTGAACACTGAAGCTTTCTTT. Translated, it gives CASSLGGAELNTEAFF.

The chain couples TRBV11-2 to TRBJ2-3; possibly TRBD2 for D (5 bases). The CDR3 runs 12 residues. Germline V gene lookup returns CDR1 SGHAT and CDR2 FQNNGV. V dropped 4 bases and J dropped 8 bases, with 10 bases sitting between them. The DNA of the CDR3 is TGTGCCAGCAGCTCCCCTAGCATTACGCAGTATTTT. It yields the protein CASSSPSITQYF. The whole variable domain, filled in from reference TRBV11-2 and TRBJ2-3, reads EAGVAQSPRYKIIEKRQSVAFWCNPISGHATLYWYQQILGQGPKLLIQFQNNGVVDDSQLPKDRFSAERLKGVDSTLKIQPAKLEDSAVYLCASSSPSITQYFGPGTRLTVL.

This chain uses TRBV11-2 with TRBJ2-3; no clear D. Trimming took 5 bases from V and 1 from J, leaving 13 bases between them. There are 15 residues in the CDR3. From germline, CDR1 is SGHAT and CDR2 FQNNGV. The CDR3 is CASSPQGQGTDTQYF. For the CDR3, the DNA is TGTGCCAGCAGCCCCCAAGGTCAGGGCACAGATACGCAGTATTTT.

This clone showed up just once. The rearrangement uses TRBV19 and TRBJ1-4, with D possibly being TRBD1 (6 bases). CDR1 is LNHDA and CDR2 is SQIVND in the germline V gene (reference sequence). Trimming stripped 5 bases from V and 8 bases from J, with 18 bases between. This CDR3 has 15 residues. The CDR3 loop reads CASSLTRGMREKLFF. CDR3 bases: TGTGCCAGTAGTTTGACCAGGGGAATGCGGGAAAAACTGTTTTTT.